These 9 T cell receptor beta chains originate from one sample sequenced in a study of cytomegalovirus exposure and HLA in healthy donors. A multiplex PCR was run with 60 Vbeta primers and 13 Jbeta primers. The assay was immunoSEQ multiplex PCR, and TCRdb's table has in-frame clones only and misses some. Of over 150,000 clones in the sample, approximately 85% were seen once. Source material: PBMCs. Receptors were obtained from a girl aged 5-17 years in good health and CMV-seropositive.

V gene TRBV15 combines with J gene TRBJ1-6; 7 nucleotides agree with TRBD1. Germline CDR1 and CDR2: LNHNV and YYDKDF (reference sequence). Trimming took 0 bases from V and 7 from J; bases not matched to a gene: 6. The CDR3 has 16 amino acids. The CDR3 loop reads CATSRDRTGGNSPLHF. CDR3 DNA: TGTGCCACCAGCAGAGACAGGACAGGAGGAAATTCACCCCTCCACTTT.

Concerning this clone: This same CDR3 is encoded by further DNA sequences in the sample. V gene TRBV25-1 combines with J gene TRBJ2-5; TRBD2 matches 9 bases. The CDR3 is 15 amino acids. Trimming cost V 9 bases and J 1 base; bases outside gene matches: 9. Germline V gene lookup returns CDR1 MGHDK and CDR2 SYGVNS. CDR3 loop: CASKSGTSSQETQYF. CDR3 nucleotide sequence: TGTGCCAGTAAGAGTGGGACTAGCTCCCAAGAGACCCAGTACTTC. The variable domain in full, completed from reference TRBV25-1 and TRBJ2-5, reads EADIYQTPRYLVIGTGKKITLECSQTMGHDKMYWYQQDPGMELHLIHYSYGVNSTEKGDLSSESTVSRIRTEHFPLTLESARPSHTSQYLCASKSGTSSQETQYFGPGTRLLVL.

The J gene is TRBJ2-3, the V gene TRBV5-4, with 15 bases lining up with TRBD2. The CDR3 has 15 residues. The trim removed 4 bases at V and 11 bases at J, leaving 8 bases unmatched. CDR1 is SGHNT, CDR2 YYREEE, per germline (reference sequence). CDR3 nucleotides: TGTGCCAGCAGCGGAGCCGGGACTAGCGGGGGGAAGCAGTATTTT. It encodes CASSGAGTSGGKQYF.

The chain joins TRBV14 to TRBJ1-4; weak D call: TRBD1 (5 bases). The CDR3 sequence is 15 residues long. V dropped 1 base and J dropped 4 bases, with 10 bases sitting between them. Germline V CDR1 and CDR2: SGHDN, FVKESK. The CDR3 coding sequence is TGTGCCAGCAGCCAAGGGGGCTTTTATAATGAAAAACTGTTTTTT. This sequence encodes CASSQGGFYNEKLFF.

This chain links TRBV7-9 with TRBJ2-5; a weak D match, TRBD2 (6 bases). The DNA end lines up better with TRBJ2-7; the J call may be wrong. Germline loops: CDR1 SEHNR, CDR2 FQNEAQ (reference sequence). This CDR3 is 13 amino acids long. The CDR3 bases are TGTGCCAGCAGCCCCCGGGGACTGGACGAGCAGTACTTC. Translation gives CASSPRGLDEQYF.

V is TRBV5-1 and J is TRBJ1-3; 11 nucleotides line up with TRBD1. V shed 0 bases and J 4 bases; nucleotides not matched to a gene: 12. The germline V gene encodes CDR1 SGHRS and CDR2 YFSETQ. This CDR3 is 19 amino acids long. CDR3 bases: TGCGCCAGCAGCTTGGGTCCCACGGACAGGGGGCCGTACGGAAACACCATATATTTT. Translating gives CASSLGPTDRGPYGNTIYF.

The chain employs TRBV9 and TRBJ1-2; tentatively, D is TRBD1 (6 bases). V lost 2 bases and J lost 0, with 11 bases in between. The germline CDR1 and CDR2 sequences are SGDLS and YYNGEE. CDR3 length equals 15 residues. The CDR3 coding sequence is TGTGCCAGCAGCGTGTCGGGACACCCTAACTATGGCTACACCTTC. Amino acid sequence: CASSVSGHPNYGYTF.

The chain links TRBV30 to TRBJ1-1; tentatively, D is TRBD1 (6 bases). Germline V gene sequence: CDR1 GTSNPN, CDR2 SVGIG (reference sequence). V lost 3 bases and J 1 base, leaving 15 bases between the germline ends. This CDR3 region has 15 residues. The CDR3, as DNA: TGTGCCTGGAGGTCTAGGACAGTGAAGAACACTGAAGCTTTCTTT. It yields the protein CAWRSRTVKNTEAFF.

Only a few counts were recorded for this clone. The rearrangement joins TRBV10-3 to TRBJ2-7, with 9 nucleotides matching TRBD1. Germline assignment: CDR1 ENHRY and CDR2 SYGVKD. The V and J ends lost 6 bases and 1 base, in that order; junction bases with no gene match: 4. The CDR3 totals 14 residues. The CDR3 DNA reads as TGTGCCATCAGGGCCGGGACAGGGTCCTACGAGCAGTACTTC. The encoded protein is CAIRAGTGSYEQYF.